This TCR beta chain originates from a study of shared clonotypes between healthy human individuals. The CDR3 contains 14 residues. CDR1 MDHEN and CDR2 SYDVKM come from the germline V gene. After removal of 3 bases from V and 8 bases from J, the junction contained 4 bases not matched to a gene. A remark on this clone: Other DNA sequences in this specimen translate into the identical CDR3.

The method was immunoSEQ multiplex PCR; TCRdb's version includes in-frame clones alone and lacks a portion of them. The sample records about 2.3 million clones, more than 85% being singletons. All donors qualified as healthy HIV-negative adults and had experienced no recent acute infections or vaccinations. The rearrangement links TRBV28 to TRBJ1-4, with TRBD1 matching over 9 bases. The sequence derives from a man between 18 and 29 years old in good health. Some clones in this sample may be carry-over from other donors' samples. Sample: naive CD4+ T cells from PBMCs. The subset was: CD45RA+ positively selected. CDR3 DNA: TGTGCCAGCAGTTTGGGGGGACAGGGAGAAAAACTGTTTTTT. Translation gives CASSLGGQGEKLFF.